This T cell receptor (beta chain) was observed in a study of blood T cell repertoires in COVID-19. At the level of the study: Sources were T cells, B-cell-depleted T cells, or PBMCs; the material itself was cDNA or gDNA.

The repertoire was sequenced with immunoSEQ multiplex PCR; TCRdb's copy has only in-frame clones and lacks some. The repertoire holds some 120,000 clones, with less than 95% as singletons. Trimming took off 3 bases at V and 4 bases at J, with 10 bases between the two ends. The CDR3 totals 13 residues. Sequencing input: peripheral blood. This TCR was sampled from a human donor with active COVID-19. The donor label of this sample is uncertain. The gene calls are TRBV12-3 or TRBV12-4 and TRBJ2-7; weak D call: TRBD1 (6 bases). CDR3 loop: CASSLDSKYEQYF. Written as DNA, the CDR3 is TGTGCCAGCAGTTTGGACAGCAAGTACGAGCAGTACTTC.